A single T cell receptor (beta chain) is shown here with its context. Its antigen is as yet unknown. Running of the v3.0 immunoSEQ assay took place at survey level. The assay was immunoSEQ multiplex PCR, and TCRdb's table has in-frame clones only and misses some. The data show almost 30,000 clones, roughly 92% seen once. The data were taken from a study of long-term antiretroviral therapy in people with HIV. Study-level results: It was not possible to obtain data on ART adherence, viral resistance or therapy changes. Dominating the repertoire at all time points were the clones that expanded before ART.

The germline CDR1 and CDR2 sequences are SGDLS and YYNGEE. V lost 2 bases to trimming and J lost 0 bases; unmatched junction nucleotides: 1. This CDR3 comprises 15 residues. The source material was unsorted PBMCs, sampled about 6.7 years after starting antiretroviral therapy. V usage is TRBV9 and J usage is TRBJ1-3; TRBD1 matches at 8 bases. This receptor was obtained from a woman aged 40 to 50 with HIV. The CDR3 DNA sequence: TGTGCCAGCAGCGTCACAGGGGGCTCTGGAAACACCATATATTTT. This sequence encodes CASSVTGGSGNTIYF.